This T cell receptor beta chain was identified during a study of blood T cell repertoires in COVID-19. In the study overall: Material from acute and convalescent COVID-19 was sourced from the United States, Italy and Spain. Nucleic acid was either cDNA or gDNA, and it came from T cells, B-cell-depleted T cells, or PBMCs.

Germline V gene lookup returns CDR1 MGHRA and CDR2 YSYEKL. The CDR3 consists of 16 residues. V was pared by 3 bases and J by 1 base, with 5 bases of the junction left unmatched. The authors' processing: Nucleated cell counts were estimated from reference gene primer amplification. The table came from immunoSEQ multiplex PCR; TCRdb's copy has only in-frame clones and leaves some out. V, J and clone size are those of that table, while D and trimming were read from the DNA. Among 130,000 to 150,000 clones listed, more than 75% were seen once. This clonotype was sampled from a man between 60 and 70 years old with active or convalescent COVID-19. The sample consisted of peripheral blood. This chain links TRBV4-1 with TRBJ2-7; TRBD2 matches 11 bases. CDR3 nucleotides: TGCGCCAGCAGCCACCCAGGGACTAGCGGTTCCTACGAGCAGTACTTC. It codes for CASSHPGTSGSYEQYF.